This TCR beta chain was recorded in a study of metastatic and nonmetastatic thyroid tumors. Study-wide background: For malignant and benign thyroid patients, tumor or nodule tissue and blood were the sources whose repertoires were compared.

In germline, CDR1 is SGHTS, CDR2 YDEGEE. Trimming removed 9 bases from V and 0 bases from J, with 4 bases in between. The CDR3 length is 11 residues. Thyroid surgery took place with no prior treatment in any patient. This clone was detected many times. Its specificity is not known. This sample also contains other DNA sequences that code for the same CDR3. Whole-study results and caveats: Malignant thyroid tumors reportedly had TCR beta diversity that was significantly higher than in benign nodules, in blood and tumor.

TCRdb re-analyzed the PCR reads using MiXCR. Seen here are about 23,000 clones, roughly 23% observed once, and the top ten hold more than 6.5%. The clonotype was recovered from a female donor with papillary thyroid cancer or a benign thyroid nodule (not recorded which). Some clones in this sample may be carry-over from other donors' samples. The specimen sequenced was blood. The chain carries TRBV5-8 and TRBJ2-1; D call uncertain. The CDR3 sequence: CATRSYNEQFF. The CDR3 DNA is TGTGCCACCCGCTCCTACAATGAGCAGTTCTTC.